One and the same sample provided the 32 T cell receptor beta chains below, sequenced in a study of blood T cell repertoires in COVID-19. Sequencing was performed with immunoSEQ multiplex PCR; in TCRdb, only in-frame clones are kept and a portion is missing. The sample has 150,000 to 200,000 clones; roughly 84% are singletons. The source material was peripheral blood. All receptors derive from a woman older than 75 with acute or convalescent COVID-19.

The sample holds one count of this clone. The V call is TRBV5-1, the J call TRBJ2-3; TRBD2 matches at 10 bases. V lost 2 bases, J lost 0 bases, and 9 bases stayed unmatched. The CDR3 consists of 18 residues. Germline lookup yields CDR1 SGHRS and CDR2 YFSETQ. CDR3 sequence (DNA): TGCGCCAGCAGCTTTGTGACCCTAGCGGGGGCCAGCACAGATACGCAGTATTTT. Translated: CASSFVTLAGASTDTQYF.

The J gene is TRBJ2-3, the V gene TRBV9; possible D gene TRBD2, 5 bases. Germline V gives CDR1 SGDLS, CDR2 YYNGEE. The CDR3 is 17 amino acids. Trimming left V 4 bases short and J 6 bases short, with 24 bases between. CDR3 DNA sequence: TGTGCCAGCAGCCCCCAGAGTGGCTACGGCAAGCGGGATACGCAGTATTTT. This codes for CASSPQSGYGKRDTQYF. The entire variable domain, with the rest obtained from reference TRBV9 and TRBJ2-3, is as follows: DSGVTQTPKHLITATGQRVTLRCSPRSGDLSVYWYQQSLDQGLQFLIQYYNGEERAKGNILERFSAQQFPDLHSELNLSSLELGDSALYFCASSPQSGYGKRDTQYFGPGTRLTVL.

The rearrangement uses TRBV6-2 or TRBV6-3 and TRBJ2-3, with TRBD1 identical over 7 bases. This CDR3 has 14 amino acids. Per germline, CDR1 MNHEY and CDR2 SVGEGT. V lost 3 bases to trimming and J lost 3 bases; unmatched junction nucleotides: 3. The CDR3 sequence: CASSYGRGTDTQYF. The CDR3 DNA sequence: TGTGCCAGCAGTTATGGCAGGGGGACAGATACGCAGTATTTT.

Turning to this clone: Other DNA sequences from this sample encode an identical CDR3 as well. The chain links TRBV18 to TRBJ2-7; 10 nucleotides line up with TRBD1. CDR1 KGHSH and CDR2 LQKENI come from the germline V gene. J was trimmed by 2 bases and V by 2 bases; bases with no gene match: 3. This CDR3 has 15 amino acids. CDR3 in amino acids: CASSPGTGDPYEQYF. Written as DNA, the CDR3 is TGTGCCAGCTCACCAGGGACAGGGGACCCCTACGAGCAGTACTTC. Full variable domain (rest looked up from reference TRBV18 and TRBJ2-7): NAGVMQNPRHLVRRRGQEARLRCSPMKGHSHVYWYRQLPEEGLKFMVYLQKENIIDESGMPKERFSAEFPKEGPSILRIQQVVRGDSAAYFCASSPGTGDPYEQYFGPGTRLTVT.

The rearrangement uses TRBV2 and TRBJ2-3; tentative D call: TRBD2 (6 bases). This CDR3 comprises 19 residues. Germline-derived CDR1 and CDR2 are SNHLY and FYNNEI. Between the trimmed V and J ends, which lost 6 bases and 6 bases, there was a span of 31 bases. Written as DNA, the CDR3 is TGTGCCAGCAGGGCCGGGACTTCCAGATCAACTACCGCCGTGGATACGCAGTATTTT. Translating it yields CASRAGTSRSTTAVDTQYF. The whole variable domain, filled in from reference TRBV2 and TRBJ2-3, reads EPEVTQTPSHQVTQMGQEVILRCVPISNHLYFYWYRQILGQKVEFLVSFYNNEISEKSEIFDDQFSVERPDGSNFTLKIRSTKLEDSAMYFCASRAGTSRSTTAVDTQYFGPGTRLTVL.

CDR3 protein: CASSFDRGNGYTF. CDR3 sequence (DNA): TGTGCCAGCAGCTTTGACAGGGGGAATGGCTACACCTTC. The chain recombines TRBV11-2 with TRBJ1-2; TRBD1 aligns across 9 bases. The CDR3 sequence is 13 residues long. Germline lookup yields CDR1 SGHAT and CDR2 FQNNGV. Germline trimming cut 3 bases from V and 6 bases from J; bases unmatched to any gene: 2.

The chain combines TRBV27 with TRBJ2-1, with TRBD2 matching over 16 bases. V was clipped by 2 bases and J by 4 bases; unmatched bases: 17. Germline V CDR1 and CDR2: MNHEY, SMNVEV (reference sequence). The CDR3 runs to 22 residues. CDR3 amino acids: CASSLRPSTGTSGRAGYNEQFF. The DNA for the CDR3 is TGTGCCAGCAGTTTACGTCCATCCACCGGGACTAGCGGGAGGGCCGGGTACAATGAGCAGTTCTTC.

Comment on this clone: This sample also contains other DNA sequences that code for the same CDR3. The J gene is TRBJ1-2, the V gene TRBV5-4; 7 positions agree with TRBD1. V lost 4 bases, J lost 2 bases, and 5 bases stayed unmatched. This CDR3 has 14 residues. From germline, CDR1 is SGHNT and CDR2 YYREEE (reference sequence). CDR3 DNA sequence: TGTGCCAGCAGCCCGAGGGGGCAGAACTATGGCTACACCTTC. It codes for CASSPRGQNYGYTF.

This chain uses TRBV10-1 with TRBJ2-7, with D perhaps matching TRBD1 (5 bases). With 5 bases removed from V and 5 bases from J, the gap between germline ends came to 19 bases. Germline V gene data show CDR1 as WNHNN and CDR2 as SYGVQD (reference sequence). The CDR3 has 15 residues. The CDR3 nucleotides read TGCGCCAGCAGTCCTACAAACAGGATCCCTAACGAGCAGTACTTC. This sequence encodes CASSPTNRIPNEQYF.

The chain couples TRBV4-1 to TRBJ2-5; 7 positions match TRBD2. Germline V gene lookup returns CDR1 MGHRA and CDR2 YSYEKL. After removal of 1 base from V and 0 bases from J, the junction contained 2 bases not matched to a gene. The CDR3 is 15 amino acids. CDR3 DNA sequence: TGCGCCAGCAGCCAAGTCGGGAGGTACCAAGAGACCCAGTACTTC. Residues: CASSQVGRYQETQYF.

The CDR3 coding sequence is TGTGCCAGCAGCCCCGGGACTAGCGGGAGTGTCAATGAGCAGTTCTTC. Translation: CASSPGTSGSVNEQFF. The J gene is TRBJ2-1, the V gene TRBV11-2; 14 nucleotides line up with TRBD2. From germline, CDR1 is SGHAT and CDR2 FQNNGV. V trimming: 5 bases; J trimming: 6 bases; junction bases outside the gene matches: 6. This CDR3 contains 16 residues.

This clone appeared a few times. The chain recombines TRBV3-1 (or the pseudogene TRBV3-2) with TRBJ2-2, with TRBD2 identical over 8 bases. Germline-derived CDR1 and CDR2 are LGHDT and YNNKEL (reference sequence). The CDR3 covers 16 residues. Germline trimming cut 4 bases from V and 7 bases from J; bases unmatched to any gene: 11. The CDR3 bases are TGTGCCAGCAGCCTCCAAGGACTAGCCCCCGGCGGGGAGCTGTTTTTT. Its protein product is CASSLQGLAPGGELFF.

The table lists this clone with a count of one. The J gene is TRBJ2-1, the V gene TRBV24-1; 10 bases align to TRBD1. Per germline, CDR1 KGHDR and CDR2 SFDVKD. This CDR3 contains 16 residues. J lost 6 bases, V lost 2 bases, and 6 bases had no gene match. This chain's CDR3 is CATSDSRQGASNEQFF. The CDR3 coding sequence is TGTGCCACCAGTGATTCGAGACAGGGGGCCTCCAATGAGCAGTTCTTC.

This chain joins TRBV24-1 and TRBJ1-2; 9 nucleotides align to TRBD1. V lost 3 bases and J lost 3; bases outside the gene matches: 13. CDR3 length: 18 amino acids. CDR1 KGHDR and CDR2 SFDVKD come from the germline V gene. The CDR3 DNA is TGTGCCACCAGTGATACTCCGGGACAGGGCGTGGGGGACTATGGCTACACCTTC. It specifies CATSDTPGQGVGDYGYTF.

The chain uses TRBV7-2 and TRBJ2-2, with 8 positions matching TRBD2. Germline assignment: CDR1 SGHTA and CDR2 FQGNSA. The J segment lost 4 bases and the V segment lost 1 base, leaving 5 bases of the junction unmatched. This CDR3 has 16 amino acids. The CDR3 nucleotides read TGTGCCAGCAGCTTAGTCCTAGCGGGCATCACCGGGGAGCTGTTTTTT. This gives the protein CASSLVLAGITGELFF.

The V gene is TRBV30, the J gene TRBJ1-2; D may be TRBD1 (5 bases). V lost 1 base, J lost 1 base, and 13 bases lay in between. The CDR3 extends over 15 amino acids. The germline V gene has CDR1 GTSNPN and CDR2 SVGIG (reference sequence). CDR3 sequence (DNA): TGTGCCTGGAGTGGACGGGACTCGTATAACTATGGCTACACCTTC. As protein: CAWSGRDSYNYGYTF.

The CDR3 sequence: CASSPQISNQPQHF. CDR3 bases: TGTGCCAGCAGCCCCCAGATTAGCAATCAGCCCCAGCATTTT. The chain carries TRBV3-1 (or the pseudogene TRBV3-2) and TRBJ1-5; no clear D gene. The CDR3 covers 14 residues. Germline V lookup: CDR1 LGHDT, CDR2 YNNKEL (reference sequence). V was trimmed by 4 bases and J by 0 bases, leaving 7 bases between them.

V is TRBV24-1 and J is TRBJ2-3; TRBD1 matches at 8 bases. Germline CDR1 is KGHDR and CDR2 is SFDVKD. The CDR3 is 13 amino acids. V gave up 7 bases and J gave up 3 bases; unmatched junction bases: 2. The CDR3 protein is CATRDRATDTQYF. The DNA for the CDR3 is TGTGCCACCAGGGACAGGGCGACAGATACGCAGTATTTT.

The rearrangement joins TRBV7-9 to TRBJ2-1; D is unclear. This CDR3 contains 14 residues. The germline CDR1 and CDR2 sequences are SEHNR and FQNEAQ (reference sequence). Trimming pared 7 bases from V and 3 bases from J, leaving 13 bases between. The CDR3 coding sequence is TGTGCCAGCACCACCGGCGGCTTCTACAATGAGCAGTTCTTC. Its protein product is CASTTGGFYNEQFF. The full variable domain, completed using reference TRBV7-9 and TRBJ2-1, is DTGVSQNPRHKITKRGQNVTFRCDPISEHNRLYWYRQTLGQGPEFLTYFQNEAQLEKSRLLSDRFSAERPKGSFSTLEIQRTEQGDSAMYLCASTTGGFYNEQFFGPGTRLTVL.

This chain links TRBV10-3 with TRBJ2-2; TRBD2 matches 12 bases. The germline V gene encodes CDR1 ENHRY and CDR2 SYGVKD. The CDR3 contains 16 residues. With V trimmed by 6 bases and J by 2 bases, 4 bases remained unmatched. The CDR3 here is CAISRTSGDNTGELFF. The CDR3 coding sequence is TGTGCCATCAGCAGGACTAGCGGGGATAACACCGGGGAGCTGTTTTTT.

CDR3 sequence reads: CASSLVQNNSPLHF. CDR3 DNA sequence: TGCGCCAGCAGCTTGGTTCAGAATAATTCACCCCTCCACTTT. This chain joins TRBV5-1 and TRBJ1-6, with no clear D. The CDR3 runs to 14 residues. CDR1 is SGHRS, CDR2 YFSETQ, per germline. Trimming took off 0 bases at V and 5 bases at J, with 6 bases between the two ends. The variable domain in full, completed from reference TRBV5-1 and TRBJ1-6, reads KAGVTQTPRYLIKTRGQQVTLSCSPISGHRSVSWYQQTPGQGLQFLFEYFSETQRNKGNFPGRFSGRQFSNSRSEMNVSTLELGDSALYLCASSLVQNNSPLHFGNGTRLTVT.

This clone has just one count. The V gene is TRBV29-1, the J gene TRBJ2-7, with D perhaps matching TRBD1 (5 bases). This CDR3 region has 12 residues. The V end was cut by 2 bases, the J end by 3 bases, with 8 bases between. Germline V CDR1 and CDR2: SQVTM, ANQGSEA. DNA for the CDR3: TGCAGCGTTGAATCGCAGGGCTACGAGCAGTACTTC. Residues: CSVESQGYEQYF.

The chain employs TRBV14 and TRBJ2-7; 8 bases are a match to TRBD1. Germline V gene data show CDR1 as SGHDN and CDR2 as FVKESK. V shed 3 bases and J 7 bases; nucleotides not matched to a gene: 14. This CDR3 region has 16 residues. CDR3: CASSQLGQAGPGEQYF. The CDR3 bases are TGTGCCAGCAGCCAGTTGGGACAGGCAGGGCCCGGGGAGCAGTACTTC.

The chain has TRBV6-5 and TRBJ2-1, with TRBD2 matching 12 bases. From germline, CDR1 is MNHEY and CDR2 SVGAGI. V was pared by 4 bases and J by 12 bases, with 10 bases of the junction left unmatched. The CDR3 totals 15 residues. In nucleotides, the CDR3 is TGTGCCAGCAGTTTGACTAGCGGGAGTCCTCGTGCGCAGTTCTTC. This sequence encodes CASSLTSGSPRAQFF.

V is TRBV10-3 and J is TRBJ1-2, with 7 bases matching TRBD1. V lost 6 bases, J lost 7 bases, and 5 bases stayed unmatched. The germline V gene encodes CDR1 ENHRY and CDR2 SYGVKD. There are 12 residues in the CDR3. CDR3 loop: CAIRAGGIGYTF. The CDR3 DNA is TGTGCCATCAGGGCAGGGGGGATTGGCTACACCTTC.

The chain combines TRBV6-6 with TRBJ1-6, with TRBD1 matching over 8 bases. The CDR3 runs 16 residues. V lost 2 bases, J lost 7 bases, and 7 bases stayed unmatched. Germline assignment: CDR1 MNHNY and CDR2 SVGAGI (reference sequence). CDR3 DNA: TGTGCCAGCAGTTACCGCGGACAGGGAATGAATTCACCCCTCCACTTT. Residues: CASSYRGQGMNSPLHF.

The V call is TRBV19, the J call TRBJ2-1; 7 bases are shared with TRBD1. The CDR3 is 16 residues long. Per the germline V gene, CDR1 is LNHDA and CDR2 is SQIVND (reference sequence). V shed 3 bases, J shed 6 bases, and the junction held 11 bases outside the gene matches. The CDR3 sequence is CASSMHATGSANEQFF. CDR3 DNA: TGTGCCAGTAGTATGCATGCGACAGGGTCCGCCAATGAGCAGTTCTTC.

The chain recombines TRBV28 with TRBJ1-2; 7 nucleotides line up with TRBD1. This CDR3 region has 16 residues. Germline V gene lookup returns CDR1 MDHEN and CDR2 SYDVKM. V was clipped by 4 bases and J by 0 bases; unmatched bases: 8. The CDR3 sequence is CASSSDRVAPNYGYTF. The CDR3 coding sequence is TGTGCCAGCAGTTCCGACAGGGTAGCTCCTAACTATGGCTACACCTTC.

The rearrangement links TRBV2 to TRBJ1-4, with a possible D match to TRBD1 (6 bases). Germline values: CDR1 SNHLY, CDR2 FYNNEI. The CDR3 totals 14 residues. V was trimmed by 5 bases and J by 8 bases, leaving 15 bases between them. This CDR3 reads CASSLDRPPEKLFF. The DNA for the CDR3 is TGTGCCAGCAGTTTAGACAGGCCTCCCGAAAAACTGTTTTTT.

CDR3 sequence (DNA): TGTGCCATCAGTGGCATAGGGGCAGACCAAGAGACCCAGTACTTC. It is translated as CAISGIGADQETQYF. The chain combines TRBV10-3 with TRBJ2-5, with D perhaps matching TRBD1 (5 bases). V was cut by 4 bases and J by 0 bases, with 12 bases left in between. The length of the CDR3 is 15 residues. Germline CDR1 and CDR2: ENHRY and SYGVKD.

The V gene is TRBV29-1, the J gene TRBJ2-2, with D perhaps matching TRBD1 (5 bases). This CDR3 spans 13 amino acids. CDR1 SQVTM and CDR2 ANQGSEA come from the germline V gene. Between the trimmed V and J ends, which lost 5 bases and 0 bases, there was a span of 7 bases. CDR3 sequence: CSVKDTNTGELFF. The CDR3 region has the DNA TGCAGCGTTAAGGACACGAACACCGGGGAGCTGTTTTTT.

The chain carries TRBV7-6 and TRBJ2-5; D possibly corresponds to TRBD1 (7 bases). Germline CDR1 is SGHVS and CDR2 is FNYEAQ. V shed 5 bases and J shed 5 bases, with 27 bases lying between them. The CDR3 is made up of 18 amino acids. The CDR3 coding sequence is TGTGCCAGCAGCCTAGGGGGCGGAGGGGCCGCCCAAGGGGAGACCCAGTACTTC. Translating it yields CASSLGGGGAAQGETQYF. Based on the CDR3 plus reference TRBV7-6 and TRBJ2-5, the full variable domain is GAGVSQSPRYKVTKRGQDVALRCDPISGHVSLYWYRQALGQGPEFLTYFNYEAQQDKSGLPNDRFSAERPEGSISTLTIQRTEQRDSAMYRCASSLGGGGAAQGETQYFGPGTRLLVL.